A selection of T cell receptor beta chains follows, all from one sample in a study of blood T cells in healthy people across ages. TCRdb re-derived calls from the 5' RACE reads in MiXCR, one entry per CDR3 protein. The top ten hold just over 4% of the sample, which has about 1.5 million distinct CDR3 sequences, approximately 39% seen once. Sequences were obtained from blood. Receptor source: a woman aged 18-35 years in good health. CDR3s include the opening cysteine and the closing phenylalanine or tryptophan. The D gene is left open where the match is weak. The size of a clone is reported for some rows only, either as once, few or many, or as a class for expanded clones.

CDR3 DNA,CDR3 protein,V gene,J gene,D gene,clone size
TGTGCCAGCAGTTACGGGCTAGGTGGGGCCAACGTCCTGACTTTC,CASSYGLGGANVLTF,TRBV6-2/TRBV6-3,TRBJ2-6,-,many
TGTGCCAGCAGACCTGACAGGTACGAGCAGTACTTC,CASRPDRYEQYF,TRBV2,TRBJ2-7,-,-
TGTGCCAGCAGTTTATCGGCGGGAAACGAGCAGTACTTC,CASSLSAGNEQYF,TRBV27,TRBJ2-7,-,many
TGTGCCAGCAGGCCCCCGGGACTAGCGGGGTTCTTC,CASRPPGLAGFF,TRBV6-2/TRBV6-3,TRBJ2-1,TRBD2,few
TGTGCCAGCAGCTCGCAGACTAGTAAGAACACCGGGGAGCTGTTTTTT,CASSSQTSKNTGELFF,TRBV9,TRBJ2-2,-,-
TGCGCCAGCAGCCAAGATTTGTGGGGACAGGGCAAGTGGAACGAGCAGTACTTC,CASSQDLWGQGKWNEQYF,TRBV4-3,TRBJ2-7,TRBD1,-
TGTGCCAGCAGCTTGGGACAGGGTGTATCACCCCTCCACTTT,CASSLGQGVSPLHF,TRBV7-6,TRBJ1-6,TRBD1,-
TGCAGTGCTAGAGTCCCACTTACTAGCGGGAGAACCAATGAGCAGTTCTTC,CSARVPLTSGRTNEQFF,TRBV20-1,TRBJ2-1,TRBD2,few
TGTGCCAGCAGCTTAAGAACAGGGAAAGATACGCAGTATTTT,CASSLRTGKDTQYF,TRBV7-2,TRBJ2-3,-,few
TGTGCCAGCACCGAACAGGGACTCTATGGCTACACCTTC,CASTEQGLYGYTF,TRBV6-6,TRBJ1-2,-,-
TGTGCCAGCAGTGAAGGGTCAGGGGATCCCTACAATGAGCAGTACTTC,CASSEGSGDPYNEQYF,TRBV2,TRBJ2-7,-,-
TGTGCCAGCAGTGAAGGGACCACCACTGGGGGCTATGGCTACACCTTC,CASSEGTTTGGYGYTF,TRBV2,TRBJ1-2,-,-
TGTGCCAGCAGTTTTGGCAGGGGAAGCACAGATACGCAGTATTTT,CASSFGRGSTDTQYF,TRBV12-3/TRBV12-4,TRBJ2-3,-,-
TGTGCCAGCAGCACACAGGAGGCGACTGAAGCTTTCTTT,CASSTQEATEAFF,TRBV7-2,TRBJ1-1,-,-